This T cell receptor (beta chain) comes out of a study of Siglec-9 on CD8 T cells in melanoma. Overall study findings and caveats: In melanoma tumors, a Siglec-9-marked effector memory CD8+ subset reportedly appeared to accumulate.

Libraries were prepared by immunoSEQ multiplex PCR; TCRdb keeps only in-frame clonotypes and omits some of them. In the table there are almost 30,000 clones, 75% to 90% of which are singletons. Germline V gene lookup returns CDR1 MGHRA and CDR2 YSYEKL. The CDR3 length is 16 residues. The V and J ends lost 0 bases and 6 bases, in that order; junction bases with no gene match: 5. About this clone: The antigen is not known.

Sequenced: Siglec-9- CD8+ T cells sorted from blood. The sequence was collected from a human donor in good health. The V gene is TRBV4-1, the J gene TRBJ1-5; 10 bases line up with TRBD1. DNA for the CDR3: TGCGCCAGCAGCCAAGATCGGACAGGGGGTGTTCAGCCCCAGCATTTT. This sequence encodes CASSQDRTGGVQPQHF.